Shown below are 14 T cell receptor beta chains from a single sample sequenced in a study of shared clonotypes between healthy human individuals (TCRdb year 2020). The method behind the library was the immunoSEQ multiplex PCR assay. TCRdb provides this immuneACCESS table in a form limited to in-frame rearrangements. Some clones are lacking; in checked studies, under half of them reflect an unresolved V gene, and why the rest are absent is not known. The sample includes about 2.3 million clones, with about 90% observed a single time. Clones ranked in the top ten supply approximately 0.41% of the sample. Sequencing input: naive CD4+ T cells from PBMCs. Sample cell subset or site, as interpreted from the label and publication: CD45RA+ positively selected. These receptors all come from a young man in good health. Some clones in this sample may be carry-over from other donors' samples.

The chain links TRBV29-1 to TRBJ2-5; 15 bases fit TRBD2. The CDR3 is made up of 14 amino acids. The V and J ends lost 6 bases and 5 bases, in that order; junction bases with no gene match: 4. CDR1 is SQVTM and CDR2 is ANQGSEA in the germline V gene. The CDR3 sequence is CSVGGTSGRETQYF. The CDR3 DNA is TGCAGCGTGGGGGGGACTAGCGGGAGGGAGACCCAGTACTTC.

The V call is TRBV6-1, the J call TRBJ1-1; unclear D gene. V lost 4 bases and J lost 3, with 12 bases in between. The CDR3 sequence is 14 residues long. Germline CDR1 is MNHNS and CDR2 is SASEGT. This chain's CDR3 is CASSGHSYYTEAFF. CDR3 DNA: TGTGCCAGCAGTGGGCACAGTTACTACACTGAAGCTTTCTTT.

This sequence joins TRBV2 and TRBJ2-5, with D unresolved. The J call is doubtful: the DNA matches TRBJ2-7 better. The length of the CDR3 is 15 residues. CDR1 is SNHLY, CDR2 FYNNEI, per germline. CDR3 residues: CASRRTWVGSYEQYF. CDR3 coding DNA: TGTGCCAGCAGACGTACGTGGGTCGGCTCCTACGAGCAGTACTTC.

The chain is built from TRBV5-6 and TRBJ1-2, with D unresolved. V lost 0 bases to trimming and J lost 7 bases, with 13 bases between them. Germline V lookup: CDR1 SGHDT, CDR2 YYEEEE. The CDR3 totals 14 residues. CDR3 nucleotides: TGTGCCAGCAGCTTGGGGGGAACGGCAATTGGCTACACCTTC. This codes for CASSLGGTAIGYTF.

The chain has TRBV2 and TRBJ2-5, with 7 bases matching TRBD1. V shed 6 bases and J 4 bases; nucleotides not matched to a gene: 5. The CDR3 extends over 13 amino acids. Germline lookup yields CDR1 SNHLY and CDR2 FYNNEI. CDR3 amino acids: CASRSTGVETQYF. CDR3 in DNA: TGTGCCAGCAGGTCAACAGGGGTAGAGACCCAGTACTTC.

The rearrangement uses TRBV29-1 and TRBJ2-5; maybe TRBD2 (5 bases). Gene TRBJ2-7 matches the end of the DNA better, so the J call may be wrong. CDR1 and CDR2 (germline): SQVTM, ANQGSEA. This CDR3 has 13 residues. CDR3 sequence: CSVVIGQRYEQYF. CDR3 in DNA: TGCAGCGTTGTGATAGGGCAGCGGTACGAGCAGTACTTC.

This clone was observed a single time. This sample also contains other DNA sequences that code for the same CDR3. The chain links TRBV6-5 to TRBJ2-6; no definite D call. The V and J ends lost 6 bases and 4 bases respectively, with 7 bases between them. The CDR3 extends over 13 amino acids. Germline V gene sequence: CDR1 MNHEY, CDR2 SVGAGI. CDR3: CASSPPGANVLTF. CDR3 bases: TGTGCCAGCAGCCCCCCCGGGGCCAACGTCCTGACTTTC.

The genes are TRBV7-8 and TRBJ2-7; TRBD1 matches 7 bases. The CDR3 spans 15 residues. The V gene's germline CDR1 is SGHVS and CDR2 FQNEAQ. V lost 1 base to trimming and J lost 3 bases; unmatched junction nucleotides: 6. CDR3 residues: CASSLGGTEYYEQYF. The CDR3 DNA follows: TGTGCCAGCAGCTTAGGAGGGACAGAGTACTACGAGCAGTACTTC.

This chain connects TRBV5-6 to TRBJ2-7; TRBD1 matches at 8 bases. CDR3 size: 14 residues. Germline CDR1 reads SGHDT; CDR2 reads YYEEEE. The V and J ends lost 0 bases and 4 bases, in that order; junction bases with no gene match: 3. DNA of the CDR3: TGTGCCAGCAGCTTGGGCAGGGGGCTATACGAGCAGTACTTC. This translates into CASSLGRGLYEQYF.

V usage is TRBV2 and J usage is TRBJ1-6; D is ambiguous. Germline V CDR1 and CDR2: SNHLY, FYNNEI. The V end was cut by 7 bases, the J end by 0 bases, with 10 bases between. The CDR3 consists of 15 residues. The CDR3 nucleotides read TGTGCCAGCAACGCGGAGAGCTCCTATAATTCACCCCTCCACTTT. It is translated as CASNAESSYNSPLHF.

This chain uses TRBV2 with TRBJ2-3, with 7 bases matching TRBD2. Trimming took 8 bases from V and 3 from J; bases not matched to a gene: 8. Germline V CDR1 and CDR2: SNHLY, FYNNEI. The CDR3 contains 14 residues. CDR3: CASLTRLATDTQYF. CDR3 DNA: TGTGCCAGCCTAACAAGACTAGCAACAGATACGCAGTATTTT.

The chain carries TRBV4-1 and TRBJ2-3, with TRBD2 as a possible D gene (5 bases). The germline gives CDR1 MGHRA, CDR2 YSYEKL. This CDR3 has 14 amino acids. The V and J ends lost 4 bases and 4 bases respectively, with 12 bases between them. The CDR3 DNA follows: TGCGCCAGCAGCCTAGGACTGGTGCCAGATACGCAGTATTTT. It translates to CASSLGLVPDTQYF.

The table lists this clone with a count of one. The V call is TRBV7-3, the J call TRBJ2-3, with D maybe TRBD1 (6 bases). The V end was cut by 4 bases, the J end by 4 bases, with 12 bases between. The CDR3 consists of 14 residues. CDR1 is SGHTA, CDR2 FQGTGA, per germline. The CDR3 loop is CASSSLQGSDTQYF. The CDR3 DNA follows: TGTGCCAGCAGCTCCCTACAGGGTTCAGATACGCAGTATTTT. The whole variable domain, remainder taken from reference TRBV7-3 and TRBJ2-3, is GAGVSQTPSNKVTEKGKYVELRCDPISGHTALYWYRQSLGQGPEFLIYFQGTGAADDSGLPNDRFFAVRPEGSVSTLKIQRTERGDSAVYLCASSSLQGSDTQYFGPGTRLTVL.

The gene calls are TRBV5-1 and TRBJ1-1; D remains unclear. The length of the CDR3 is 15 residues. Trimming cost V 3 bases and J 3 bases, with 15 bases left between them. Germline V lookup: CDR1 SGHRS, CDR2 YFSETQ. The CDR3 reads CASSSNPDRDTEAFF. CDR3 nucleotide sequence: TGCGCCAGCAGCTCTAACCCCGATAGGGACACTGAAGCTTTCTTT. Combining the CDR3 with reference TRBV5-1 and TRBJ1-1 gives the whole variable domain KAGVTQTPRYLIKTRGQQVTLSCSPISGHRSVSWYQQTPGQGLQFLFEYFSETQRNKGNFPGRFSGRQFSNSRSEMNVSTLELGDSALYLCASSSNPDRDTEAFFGQGTRLTVV.